These 26 T cell receptor beta chains were all obtained from the same sample, sequenced in a study of T-cell memory formation after mild COVID-19. TCRdb called the 5' RACE reads again in MiXCR, with one record for every CDR3 protein. Among 540,000 or so distinct CDR3 sequences listed, roughly 22% were seen once. The sample was PBMCs or a T cell subset sorted from them (not recorded which). The source is an adult woman who had mild COVID-19 (a few samples of this study predate the infection). Cell type and time point are not known.

The genes are TRBV5-1 and TRBJ2-7; the D gene is possibly TRBD2 (5 bases). V was clipped by 5 bases and J by 3 bases, with 12 bases between them. CDR3 length: 13 residues. The V gene's germline CDR1 is SGHRS and CDR2 YFSETQ. CDR3 DNA sequence: TGCGCCAGCAGGACGGCTAGCAACTACGAGCAGTACTTC. Translation: CASRTASNYEQYF.

The table lists this clonotype with a few counts. The CDR3 spells CSANPGASGNTIYF. CDR3 nucleotides: TGCAGTGCCAACCCCGGGGCCTCTGGAAACACCATATATTTT. The chain carries TRBV20-1 and TRBJ1-3, with D tentatively TRBD1 (5 bases). Trimming stripped 6 bases from V and 0 bases from J, with 12 bases between. The CDR3 spans 14 residues. Germline assignment: CDR1 DFQATT and CDR2 SNEGSKA (reference sequence).

The chain couples TRBV29-1 to TRBJ2-7; TRBD2 matches at 7 bases. Looked up from germline, CDR1 is SQVTM and CDR2 is ANQGSEA. V shed 4 bases, J shed 6 bases, and the junction held 6 bases outside the gene matches. This CDR3 has 12 amino acids. CDR3 coding DNA: TGCAGCGTTGGTCGCAGGGAGGGCGAGCAGTACTTC. It codes for CSVGRREGEQYF.

The chain recombines TRBV30 with TRBJ2-1; the D is unclear. Germline CDR1 GTSNPN, CDR2 SVGIG (reference sequence). V lost 3 bases, J lost 0 bases, and 6 bases lay in between. This CDR3 has 13 amino acids. The CDR3 loop is CAWSRTSYNEQFF. Written as DNA, the CDR3 is TGTGCCTGGAGCCGGACCTCCTACAATGAGCAGTTCTTC.

The chain couples TRBV5-1 to TRBJ2-7, with D tentatively TRBD2 (5 bases). The CDR3 is 13 residues long. Germline V gene data show CDR1 as SGHRS and CDR2 as YFSETQ. Deletions cut 3 bases from V and 2 bases from J, with 9 bases between. The CDR3 DNA is TGCGCCAGCAGCTCGGGATCCACCTACGAGCAGTACTTC. It encodes CASSSGSTYEQYF.

This clonotype was seen a handful of times. The V gene is TRBV10-3, the J gene TRBJ2-7, with a weak D call TRBD2 (5 bases). This CDR3 spans 15 amino acids. The V gene's germline CDR1 is ENHRY and CDR2 SYGVKD. Trimming removed 3 bases at V and 5 bases at J, with 17 bases between. The CDR3 DNA sequence: TGTGCCATCAGTGACCGCGGGTCAGCCGGCGACGAGCAGTACTTC. This gives the protein CAISDRGSAGDEQYF.

This chain links TRBV5-1 with TRBJ2-1; 7 bases fit TRBD1. This CDR3 comprises 15 residues. Trimming removed 7 bases from V and 5 bases from J; junction bases left unmatched: 12. The germline V gene encodes CDR1 SGHRS and CDR2 YFSETQ. CDR3 sequence: CASLRDSLGHNEQFF. CDR3 nucleotide sequence: TGCGCCAGCCTGAGGGACAGCCTAGGTCACAATGAGCAGTTCTTC.

In its sample, this clonotype was seen a few times. This chain connects TRBV10-3 to TRBJ1-6, with D maybe TRBD1 (6 bases). The V end was cut by 4 bases, the J end by 7 bases, with 8 bases between. The CDR3 spans 13 residues. Germline V CDR1 and CDR2: ENHRY, SYGVKD. This CDR3 is CAISAGGNSPLHF. CDR3 nucleotides: TGTGCCATCAGTGCGGGGGGCAATTCACCCCTCCACTTT.

This clonotype was observed at least ten times. The rearrangement joins TRBV5-1 to TRBJ1-5; D is ambiguous. Between the trimmed V and J ends, which lost 1 base and 0 bases, there was a span of 2 bases. Germline V lookup: CDR1 SGHRS, CDR2 YFSETQ. The CDR3 consists of 13 residues. The CDR3 region is CASSLNSNQPQHF. As DNA, the CDR3 is TGCGCCAGCAGCTTGAATAGCAATCAGCCCCAGCATTTT.

The sample holds a few counts of this clonotype. The genes are TRBV2 and TRBJ2-1, with D perhaps TRBD2 (5 bases). V lost 5 bases and J 2 bases, leaving 10 bases between the germline ends. The CDR3 runs 14 residues. Germline CDR1 is SNHLY and CDR2 is FYNNEI. CDR3 sequence (DNA): TGTGCCAGCAGTCAGGACTGGACCTACAATGAGCAGTTCTTC. Encoded protein: CASSQDWTYNEQFF. Full variable domain (remainder filled in from reference TRBV2 and TRBJ2-1): EPEVTQTPSHQVTQMGQEVILRCVPISNHLYFYWYRQILGQKVEFLVSFYNNEISEKSEIFDDQFSVERPDGSNFTLKIRSTKLEDSAMYFCASSQDWTYNEQFFGPGTRLTVL.

This clonotype was found many times. The V and J genes are TRBV9 and TRBJ1-1; no firm D call. There are 14 residues in the CDR3. CDR1 and CDR2 (germline): SGDLS, YYNGEE. The germline V and J ends were trimmed by 2 bases and 0 bases, with 8 bases remaining between them. CDR3 residues: CASSVGTLNTEAFF. The CDR3 coding sequence is TGTGCCAGCAGCGTTGGAACACTGAACACTGAAGCTTTCTTT.

This clonotype was seen only a few times. This chain links TRBV7-8 with TRBJ2-7; 9 bases match TRBD2. Germline-derived CDR1 and CDR2 are SGHVS and FQNEAQ. Trimming at V came to 2 bases and at J to 6 bases, leaving 5 bases not matched to a gene. The CDR3 totals 14 residues. The CDR3 DNA sequence: TGTGCCAGCAGCTTAAATAGCGGGAGTTTCGAGCAGTACTTC. Protein sequence: CASSLNSGSFEQYF.

This clonotype was observed a handful of times. V and J are TRBV2 and TRBJ2-2; D might be TRBD1 (5 bases). The V gene's germline CDR1 is SNHLY and CDR2 FYNNEI. The V end lost 3 bases, the J end lost 1 base, and 12 bases lay between the germline ends. The CDR3 has 16 amino acids. CDR3 residues: CASSELGAKNTGELFF. The CDR3 DNA follows: TGTGCCAGCAGTGAGCTAGGGGCTAAGAACACCGGGGAGCTGTTTTTT.

The CDR3 here is CASSVQDRGLRNTIYF. CDR3 bases: TGTGCCAGCAGCGTCCAAGACAGGGGGCTAAGAAACACCATATATTTT. The chain recombines TRBV9 with TRBJ1-3, with 10 nucleotides matching TRBD1. The germline CDR1 and CDR2 sequences are SGDLS and YYNGEE. The CDR3 has 16 residues. V was pared by 2 bases and J by 5 bases, with 7 bases of the junction left unmatched.

This clonotype was counted at least ten times. This sequence joins TRBV5-1 and TRBJ2-5; TRBD1 matches at 8 bases. Germline V lookup: CDR1 SGHRS, CDR2 YFSETQ. The CDR3 has 14 amino acids. The V and J ends lost 4 bases and 3 bases, in that order; junction bases with no gene match: 5. CDR3 coding DNA: TGCGCCAGCAGCATACAGGGGGAGGAAGAGACCCAGTACTTC. Its protein product is CASSIQGEEETQYF.

The J gene is TRBJ2-1, the V gene TRBV20-1, with D possibly matching TRBD2 (5 bases). This CDR3 contains 16 residues. The V gene's germline CDR1 is DFQATT and CDR2 SNEGSKA (reference sequence). The ends were cut back, 1 base at V and 7 bases at J, with 20 bases in the middle. This CDR3 reads CSARAHLILARNEQFF. The CDR3 bases are TGCAGTGCTAGAGCCCATCTGATTCTAGCCCGGAATGAGCAGTTCTTC.

The chain joins TRBV6-5 to TRBJ2-5; D is possibly TRBD2 (6 bases). Germline loops: CDR1 MNHEY, CDR2 SVGAGI. V dropped 5 bases and J dropped 5 bases, with 12 bases sitting between them. The CDR3 is 13 residues long. The CDR3 protein is CASSQLGGETQYF. DNA for the CDR3: TGTGCCAGCAGTCAACTAGGAGGGGAGACCCAGTACTTC.

The gene calls are TRBV9 and TRBJ2-7; weak D call: TRBD1 (6 bases). The length of the CDR3 is 14 residues. The V gene lost 0 bases and the J gene lost 3 bases, with 10 bases spanning the gap. Germline CDR1 and CDR2: SGDLS and YYNGEE. CDR3 in DNA: TGTGCCAGCAGCGTAGGGGACATCTACTACGAGCAGTACTTC. Amino acids: CASSVGDIYYEQYF.

This clonotype turned up a few times. The J gene is TRBJ2-5, the V gene TRBV12-3 or TRBV12-4, with D tentatively TRBD1 or TRBD2 (5 bases each). The CDR3 has 15 amino acids. V lost 0 bases to trimming and J lost 5 bases, with 13 bases between them. The CDR3 loop reads CASSLATGGQETQYF. The CDR3 nucleotides are TGTGCCAGCAGTTTAGCTACTGGGGGTCAGGAGACCCAGTACTTC.

This clonotype appeared a few times. The rearrangement joins TRBV5-5 to TRBJ2-1, with 12 bases lining up with TRBD1. The CDR3 loop spans 16 amino acids. Germline-derived CDR1 and CDR2 are SGHKS and YYEKEE (reference sequence). Unmatched junction bases numbered 10, after V lost 4 bases and J lost 8 bases. The CDR3 is CASSPPGQGAGDEQFF. The CDR3 DNA is TGTGCCAGCAGCCCACCGGGACAGGGGGCTGGGGATGAGCAGTTCTTC.

This clonotype has more than one count but fewer than ten. V usage is TRBV7-8 and J usage is TRBJ1-1; D not certain. The germline CDR1 and CDR2 sequences are SGHVS and FQNEAQ. This CDR3 is 12 amino acids long. The ends were cut back, 2 bases at V and 6 bases at J, with 7 bases in the middle. The DNA of the CDR3 is TGTGCCAGCAGCTTATTTAGAGCTGAAGCTTTCTTT. This encodes CASSLFRAEAFF.

The chain has TRBV9 and TRBJ2-1; 7 nucleotides match TRBD2. With V trimmed by 3 bases and J by 5 bases, 5 bases remained unmatched. The CDR3 totals 14 residues. The germline V gene has CDR1 SGDLS and CDR2 YYNGEE. CDR3 sequence reads: CASSAGLTDNEQFF. Written as DNA, the CDR3 is TGTGCCAGCAGCGCGGGACTAACAGACAATGAGCAGTTCTTC.

This clonotype came up a few times. The chain combines TRBV3-1 with TRBJ2-7; TRBD1 matches at 9 bases. CDR1 and CDR2 (germline): LGHDT, YNNKEL (reference sequence). The ends lost 1 base at V and 0 bases at J; junction bases unmatched: 4. The CDR3 extends over 16 amino acids. The CDR3 DNA reads as TGTGCCAGCAGCCAAGCCGGGACAGGGAGCTCCTACGAGCAGTACTTC. As protein: CASSQAGTGSSYEQYF.

This clonotype was counted between two and nine times. This chain connects TRBV2 to TRBJ2-2, with 10 nucleotides matching TRBD2. The CDR3 is made up of 16 amino acids. V dropped 2 bases and J dropped 7; count of bases not matched to a gene: 7. Germline-derived CDR1 and CDR2 are SNHLY and FYNNEI. DNA for the CDR3: TGTGCCAGCAGTGAATCGACTAGCGGGTTACTCGGGGAGCTGTTTTTT. Residues: CASSESTSGLLGELFF.

This rearrangement joins TRBV6-5 to TRBJ2-7; maybe TRBD1 (5 bases). The CDR3 extends over 13 amino acids. Germline V gives CDR1 MNHEY, CDR2 SVGAGI. The ends were cut back, 9 bases at V and 1 base at J, with 13 bases in the middle. CDR3 DNA sequence: TGTGCCAGTGAAGGAACAGGTTCCTACGAGCAGTACTTC. This codes for CASEGTGSYEQYF.

The J gene is TRBJ2-1, the V gene TRBV5-5; perhaps D is TRBD1 or TRBD2 (5 bases each). The CDR3 totals 14 residues. Germline V gene sequence: CDR1 SGHKS, CDR2 YYEKEE (reference sequence). The V end lost 0 bases, the J end lost 5 bases, and 9 bases lay between the germline ends. In nucleotides, the CDR3 is TGTGCCAGCAGCTTGGAGGGACCCCACAATGAGCAGTTCTTC. It codes for CASSLEGPHNEQFF.